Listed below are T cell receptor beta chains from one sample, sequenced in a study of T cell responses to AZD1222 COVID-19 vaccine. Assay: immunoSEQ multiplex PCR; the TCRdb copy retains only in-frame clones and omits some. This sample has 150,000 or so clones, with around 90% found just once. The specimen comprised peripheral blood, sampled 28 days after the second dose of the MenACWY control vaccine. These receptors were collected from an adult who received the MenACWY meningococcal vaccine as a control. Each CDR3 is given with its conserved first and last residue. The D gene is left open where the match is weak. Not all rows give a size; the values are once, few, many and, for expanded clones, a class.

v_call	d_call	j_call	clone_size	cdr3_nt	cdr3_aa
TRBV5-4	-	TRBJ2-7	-	TGTGCCAGCACTAATCAGGGGGAGGTCTACGAGCAGTACTTC	CASTNQGEVYEQYF
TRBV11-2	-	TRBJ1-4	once	TGTGCCAGCAGCTTAGAAATCTGGTTAGCTAATGAAAAACTGTTTTTT	CASSLEIWLANEKLFF
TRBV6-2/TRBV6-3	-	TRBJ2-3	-	TGTGCCAGCAGCCCGGGGGATGCTAGCACAGATACGCAGTATTTT	CASSPGDASTDTQYF
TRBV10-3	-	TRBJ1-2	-	TGTGCCATCAGGGATACGAAAGCGGACAGCTCTAACTATGGCTACACCTTC	CAIRDTKADSSNYGYTF
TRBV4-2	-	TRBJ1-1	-	TGTGCCAGCAGCCAGGGAACAGGGTCCACTGAAGCTTTCTTT	CASSQGTGSTEAFF
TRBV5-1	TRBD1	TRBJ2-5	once	TGCGCCAGCAGCTACCAGGGGGATGAGACCCAGTACTTC	CASSYQGDETQYF
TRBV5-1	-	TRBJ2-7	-	TGCGCCAGCAGCTATGCCCCGCGGGAAGTCCCCGAGCAGTACTTC	CASSYAPREVPEQYF
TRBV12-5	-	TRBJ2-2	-	TGTGCTAGTGCCAGGGGAGGTGACACCGGGGAGCTGTTTTTT	CASARGGDTGELFF
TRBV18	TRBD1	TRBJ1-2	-	TGTGCCAGCTCCGCATGGACAGGGTCGGACTATGGCTACACCTTC	CASSAWTGSDYGYTF
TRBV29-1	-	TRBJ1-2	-	TGCAGCGTTGAGTCGGGGAAGGATGGCTACACCTTC	CSVESGKDGYTF
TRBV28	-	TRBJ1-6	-	TGTGCCAGCAGTGCGAGAGGGTCCTATAATTCACCCCTCCACTTT	CASSARGSYNSPLHF
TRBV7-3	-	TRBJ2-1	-	TGTGCCAGCAGCACCAAGTCAGCCGCTTCATACAATGAGCAGTTCTTC	CASSTKSAASYNEQFF
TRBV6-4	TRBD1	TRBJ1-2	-	TGTGCCAGCAGTGACGGGCCAGGGGGCGCTGGGGGCTACACCTTC	CASSDGPGGAGGYTF
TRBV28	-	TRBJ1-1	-	TGTGCCAGCGTTCAGGGTCGGTACACTGAAGCTTTCTTT	CASVQGRYTEAFF